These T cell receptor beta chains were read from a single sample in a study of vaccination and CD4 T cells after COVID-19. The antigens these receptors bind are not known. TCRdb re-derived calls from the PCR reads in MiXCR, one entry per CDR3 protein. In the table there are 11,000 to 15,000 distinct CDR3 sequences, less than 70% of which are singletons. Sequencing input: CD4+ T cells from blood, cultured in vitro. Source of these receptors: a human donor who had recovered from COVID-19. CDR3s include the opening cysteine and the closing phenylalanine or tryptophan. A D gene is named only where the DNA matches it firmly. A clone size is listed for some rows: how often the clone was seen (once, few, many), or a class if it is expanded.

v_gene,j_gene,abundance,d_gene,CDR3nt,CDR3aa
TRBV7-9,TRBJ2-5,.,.,TGTGCCAGCAGCTTAGCACAGGGAGGGACCCAGTACTTC,CASSLAQGGTQYF
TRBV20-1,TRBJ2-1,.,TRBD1,TGCAGTGCTACCGGGACAGGGGCTCCATGGGAGCAGTTCTTC,CSATGTGAPWEQFF
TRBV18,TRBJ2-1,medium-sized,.,TGTGCCAGCTCACTCCGCAGCTCCTACAATGAGCAGTTCTTC,CASSLRSSYNEQFF
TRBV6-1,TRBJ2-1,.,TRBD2,TGTGCCAGCAGTGGAGACGGTAGCGGGACCTCCAATGAGCAGTTCTTC,CASSGDGSGTSNEQFF
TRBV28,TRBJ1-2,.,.,TGTGCCAGCAGTTTATTTACCATTAGCTATGGCTACACCTTC,CASSLFTISYGYTF
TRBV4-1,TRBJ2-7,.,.,TGCGCCAGCAGCCCCGACAGTAACTACGAGCAGTACTTC,CASSPDSNYEQYF
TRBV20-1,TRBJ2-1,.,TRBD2,TGCAGTGCTACCAGGGGGACTAGCGGAGACAATGAGCAGTTCTTC,CSATRGTSGDNEQFF
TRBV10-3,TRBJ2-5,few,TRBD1,TGTGCCATCTCGGACGGACAGGGGGCCCAAGAGACCCAGTACTTC,CAISDGQGAQETQYF
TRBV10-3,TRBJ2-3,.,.,TGTGCCATCAAGGGGTCCTACACAGATACGCAGTATTTT,CAIKGSYTDTQYF
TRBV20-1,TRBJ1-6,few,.,TGCAGTGCTAGAGATGGGCAGGGCCCCAGTCGGAATTCACCCCTCCACTTT,CSARDGQGPSRNSPLHF
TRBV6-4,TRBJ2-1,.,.,TGTGCCAGCAGTGACGGGAGCTCCTACAATGAGCAGTTCTTC,CASSDGSSYNEQFF
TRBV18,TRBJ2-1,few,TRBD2,TGTGCCAGCTCATCATTAGCGGGGACCTCCTACAATGAGCAGTTCTTC,CASSSLAGTSYNEQFF
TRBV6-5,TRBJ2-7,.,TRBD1,TGTGCCAGCAGTTCCGGGACAGGGTTCTACGAGCAGTACTTC,CASSSGTGFYEQYF
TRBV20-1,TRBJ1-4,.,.,TGCAGTGCTCCCCCAGGCGGGGAGGACCATGAAAAACTGTTTTTT,CSAPPGGEDHEKLFF
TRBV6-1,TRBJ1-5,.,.,TGTGCCAGCACCCCCGGTAGGAGCAATCAGCCCCAGCATTTT,CASTPGRSNQPQHF
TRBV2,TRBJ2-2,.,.,TGTGCCAGCAAGGAGAAACAGAGCACCGGGGAGCTGTTTTTT,CASKEKQSTGELFF
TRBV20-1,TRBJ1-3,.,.,TGCAGTGCTAGAGACGGGGGGACTGGAAACACCATATATTTT,CSARDGGTGNTIYF
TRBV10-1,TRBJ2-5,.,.,TGCGCCAGCAGTGTCCAGGGGCAGGAGACCCAGTACTTC,CASSVQGQETQYF
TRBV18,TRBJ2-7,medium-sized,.,TGTGCCAGCTCACCCGGGACGGAATCCTACGAGCAGTACTTC,CASSPGTESYEQYF
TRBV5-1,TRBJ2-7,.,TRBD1,TGCGCCAGCAGCTTTACAGGGGAGCGCGAGCAGTACTTC,CASSFTGEREQYF
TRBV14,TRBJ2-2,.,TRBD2,TGTGCCAGCAGCCAGAGCATACCGGGACTAGCGGGATCCGGGGAGCTGTTTTTT,CASSQSIPGLAGSGELFF
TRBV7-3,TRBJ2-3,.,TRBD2,TGTGCCAGCAGCTTGTCGCGGGAGAGCACAGATACGCAGTATTTT,CASSLSRESTDTQYF
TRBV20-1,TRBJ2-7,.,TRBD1,TGCAGTGCTGCCACCGGACAGGGGGATTACGAGCAGTACTTC,CSAATGQGDYEQYF
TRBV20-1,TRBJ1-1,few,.,TGCAGTGCTAGAGGAGACGGATGGACTAACACTGAAGCTTTCTTT,CSARGDGWTNTEAFF
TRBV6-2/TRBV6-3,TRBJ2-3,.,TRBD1,TGTGCCAGCAGGCGGCCGGGACAGGGAAGAGATACGCAGTATTTT,CASRRPGQGRDTQYF
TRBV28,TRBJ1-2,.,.,TGTGCCAGCAGTTTGGACAGAAACTATGGCTACACCTTC,CASSLDRNYGYTF
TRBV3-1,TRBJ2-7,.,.,TGTGCCAGCAGCCGAGGTCAAAGCTCCTACGAGCAGTACTTC,CASSRGQSSYEQYF
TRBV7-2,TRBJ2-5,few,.,TGTGCCAGCAGCTTAGCCAGGGACTTCGGTGAGACCCAGTACTTC,CASSLARDFGETQYF
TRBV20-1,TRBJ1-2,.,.,TGCAGTGCACAGGAACTCCTCTATGGCTACACCTTC,CSAQELLYGYTF
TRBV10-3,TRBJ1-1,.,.,TGTGCCATCAGCCCGGGGGAGGGGCGGGCTGAAGCTTTCTTT,CAISPGEGRAEAFF
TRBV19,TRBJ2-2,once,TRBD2,TGTGCCAGTAGTGGGGCTAGCGGGAGAACCGGGGAGCTGTTTTTT,CASSGASGRTGELFF
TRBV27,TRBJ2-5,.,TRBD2,TGTGCCAGCAGTCGACGAGCGGGGACTAGCACAGAGACCCAGTACTTC,CASSRRAGTSTETQYF
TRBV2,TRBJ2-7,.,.,TGTGCCAGCAGCGTTACGACTAGCTCCTACGAGCAGTACTTC,CASSVTTSSYEQYF
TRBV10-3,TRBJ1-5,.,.,TGTGCCATCAGTGACAGGGAATATCAGCCCCAGCATTTT,CAISDREYQPQHF
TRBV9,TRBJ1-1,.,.,TGTGCCAGCAGCGCCAGCATGGGGAACACTGAAGCTTTCTTT,CASSASMGNTEAFF
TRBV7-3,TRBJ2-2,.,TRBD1,TGTGCCAGCAGCTTGACACAGGGGGCGCTTGGCGGGGAGCTGTTTTTT,CASSLTQGALGGELFF
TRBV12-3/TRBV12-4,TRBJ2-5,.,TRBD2,TGTGCCAGCAGTCCGGGACTAGCGGGGGAATGGGAGACCCAGTACTTC,CASSPGLAGEWETQYF
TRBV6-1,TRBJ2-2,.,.,TGTGCCAGCAGTCTCCGGACAAACACCGGGGAGCTGTTTTTT,CASSLRTNTGELFF